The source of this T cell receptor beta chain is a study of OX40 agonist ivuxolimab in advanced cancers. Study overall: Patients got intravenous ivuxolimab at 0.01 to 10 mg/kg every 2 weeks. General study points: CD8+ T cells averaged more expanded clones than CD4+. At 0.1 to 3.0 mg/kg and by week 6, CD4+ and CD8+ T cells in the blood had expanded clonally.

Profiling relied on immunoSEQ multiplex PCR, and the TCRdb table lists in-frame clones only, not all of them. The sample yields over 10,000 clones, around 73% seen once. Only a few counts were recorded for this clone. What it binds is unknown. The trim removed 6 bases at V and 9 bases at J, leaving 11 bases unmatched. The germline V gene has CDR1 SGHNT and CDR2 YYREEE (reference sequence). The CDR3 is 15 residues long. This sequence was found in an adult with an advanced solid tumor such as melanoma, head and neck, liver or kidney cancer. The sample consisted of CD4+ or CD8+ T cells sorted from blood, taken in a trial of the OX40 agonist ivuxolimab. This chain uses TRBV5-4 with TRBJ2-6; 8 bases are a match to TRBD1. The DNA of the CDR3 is TGTGCCAGCACCCTGTCGGACAGGGAAGGCAACGTCCTGACTTTC. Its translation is CASTLSDREGNVLTF.